This T cell receptor beta chain appears in the sequencing data of a study of Ad26.COV2.S vaccination and SARS-CoV-2 variants. Study findings and constraints: Total T cell responses, in the TCR breadth and depth analyses, may have been underestimated. Substantial breadth was reportedly displayed by spike-specific CD8+ and CD4+ T cell responses after vaccination.

On this clone itself: The antigen is undetermined.

CDR3 size: 15 residues. V shed 0 bases and J shed 6 bases, with 17 bases lying between them. From germline, CDR1 is GTSNPN and CDR2 SVGIG (reference sequence). Treatment indicated: roughly 19 received Ad26.COV2.S at low or high dose, single or two shots; about 5 received placebo; per-sample allocation not given. Material that was analyzed had been drawn on day 63 after the first vaccine or placebo injection. The table came from immunoSEQ multiplex PCR; TCRdb's copy has only in-frame clones and leaves some out. The sample records 300,000 to 350,000 clones, less than 90% being singletons. The starting material was peripheral blood, obtained in a trial of Ad26.COV2.S vaccine versus placebo. The receptor comes from a person between 18 and 65 years old who received the Ad26.COV2.S COVID-19 vaccine or a placebo. This sequence joins TRBV30 and TRBJ1-1, with TRBD1 as a possible D gene (6 bases). As DNA, the CDR3 is TGTGCCTGGAGTGTCCTAGGGGGTGGGGGGGCTGAAGCTTTCTTT. It encodes CAWSVLGGGGAEAFF.